This TCR beta chain was profiled in a study of monozygotic twins with inflammatory bowel disease (dated by TCRdb to the late 2010s). About the study as a whole: The full study comprised about 28 monozygotic twin pairs: nine German pairs (four IBD-concordant, five IBD-discordant) and 19 IBD-discordant Danish pairs. The search for disease-associated traits relied mainly on comparing, within discordant pairs, IBD patients with their genetically identical healthy co-twins. Each individual had, on average, about 151 000 unique TCRalpha sequences and 181 000 unique TCRbeta sequences available for analysis.

What the study reported, not specific to this receptor: Background noise and inter-individual variability may have been introduced into the repertoires by the differing immunosuppressive treatments among patients. Repertoire similarity did not differ between concordant and discordant twins, possibly due to limited statistical power. Compared with healthy twins, IBD patients shared fewer clonotypes with other individuals, and the difference was most pronounced in patients with signs of disease activity. The analysis was unable to tell apart different T cell subtypes. TCRbeta repertoire diversity, by inverse Simpson index, was decreased in IBD patients compared with their healthy co-twins. No single strong signal or clonotype linked to IBD turned up in the results, so the idea that one exists was not supported.

From each donor, an approximately 2.3 ml peripheral blood sample was collected into PAXgene tubes and kept at -80 degrees C. Without any T cell sorting, total RNA was extracted from whole blood using the PAXgene blood miRNA kit on an automated QIAcube. Deep TCRalpha and TCRbeta repertoire profiling with unique molecular barcoding was performed on peripheral blood of monozygotic twin pairs concordant or discordant for inflammatory bowel disease. Smoking habits were recorded for all twin pairs, and each individual was classified as a current, former or never smoker. Libraries were built with 5' RACE. For each TCR library, 3,000 to 4,000 ng of total RNA was used. For each sample, cDNA synthesis with SMARTScribe reverse transcriptase was split into eight separate reactions. During cDNA synthesis, template switching was used to introduce unique molecular identifiers that contained a 6-nucleotide sample barcode. TCRalpha and TCRbeta cDNA was amplified in two nested PCRs of 16 and 9 cycles, and bead purification was carried out after each PCR. Before amplification, cDNA was treated with uracil DNA-glycosylase and purified using the QIAquick PCR purification kit. The second PCR was the step at which Illumina TruSeq-compatible adapters and sample-specific barcodes were added. TapeStation and Qubit were used to check library quality and concentration, and roughly 4.9 ng of each library was pooled. Pooled libraries were sequenced on an Illumina HiSeq2500 single-index Rapid Run with 2 x 100 bp reads and custom sequencing primers. From the authors' description of their analysis: UMI-based consensus assembly with MiGEC version 1.2.6 was used to correct PCR and sequencing errors. MiXCR version 2.1.1 handled V(D)J alignment, clonotype assembly and CDR3 extraction. To normalise gene usage, clonotype sharing and MAIT/NKT TCR abundance, the analysis used the top 1000, 10 000 and 20 000 clonotypes per sample. Diversity was computed as the inverse Simpson index with the vegan R package after downsampling to 27 000 UMIs. Paired Mann-Whitney U tests were applied to discordant twin pairs, with Benjamini-Hochberg correction for multiple testing. Based on TCRdb reprocessing of the reads, there is one entry per CDR3 protein sequence, and DNA is missing. The authors' filters were not applied to this entry. The sample's clone listing holds approximately 390,000 distinct CDR3 sequences. 2% to 3% of the sample lies in the top ten.

Based on the germline V gene, the CDR1 and CDR2 sequences are ENHRY and SYGVKD. Measured from the cysteine to the phenylalanine, the CDR3 is 17 residues long. No DNA is given. In the case of this clonotype: Its antigen is unknown.

The sequenced sample was blood. This chain joins TRBV10-3 to TRBJ2-7; TCRdb picks TRBD2, but there is no DNA to check that call. The TCR originated in a human donor with ulcerative colitis or Crohn's disease, or a healthy co-twin of an affected twin (not recorded which). The CDR3: CAISEPREGGRRYEQYF.